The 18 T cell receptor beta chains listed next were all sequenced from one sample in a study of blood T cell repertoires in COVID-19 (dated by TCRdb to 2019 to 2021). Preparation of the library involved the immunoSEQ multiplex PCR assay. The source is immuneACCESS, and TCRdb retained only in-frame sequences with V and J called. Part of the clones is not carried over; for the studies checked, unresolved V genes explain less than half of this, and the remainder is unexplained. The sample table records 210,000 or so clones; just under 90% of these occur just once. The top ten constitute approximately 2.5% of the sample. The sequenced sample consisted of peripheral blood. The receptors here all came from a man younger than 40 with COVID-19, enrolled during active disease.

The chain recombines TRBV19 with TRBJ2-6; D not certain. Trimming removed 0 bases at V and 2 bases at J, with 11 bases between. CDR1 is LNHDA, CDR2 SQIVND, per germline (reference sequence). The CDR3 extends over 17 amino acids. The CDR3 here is CASSIDPNVAGANVLTF. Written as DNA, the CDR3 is TGTGCCAGTAGTATAGACCCGAACGTAGCTGGGGCCAACGTCCTGACTTTC.

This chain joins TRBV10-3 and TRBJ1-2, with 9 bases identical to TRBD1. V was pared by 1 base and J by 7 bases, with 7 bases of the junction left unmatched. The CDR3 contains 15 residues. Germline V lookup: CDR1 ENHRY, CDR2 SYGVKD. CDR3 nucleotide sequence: TGTGCCATCAGTGAGTGGGGGACAGGGCGTTCTGGCTACACCTTC. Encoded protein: CAISEWGTGRSGYTF.

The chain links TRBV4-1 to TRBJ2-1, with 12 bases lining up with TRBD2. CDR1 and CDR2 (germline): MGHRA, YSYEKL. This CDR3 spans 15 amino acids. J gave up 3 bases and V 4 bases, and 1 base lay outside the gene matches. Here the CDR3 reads CASSPLAGGYNEQFF. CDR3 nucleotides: TGCGCCAGCAGCCCACTAGCGGGAGGCTACAATGAGCAGTTCTTC.

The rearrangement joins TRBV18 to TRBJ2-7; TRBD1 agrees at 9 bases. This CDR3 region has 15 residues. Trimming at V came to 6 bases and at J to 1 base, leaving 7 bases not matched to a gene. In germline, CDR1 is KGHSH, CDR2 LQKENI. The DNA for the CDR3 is TGTGCCAGCTCCCCCGACAGGGGGGAATCCTACGAGCAGTACTTC. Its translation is CASSPDRGESYEQYF.

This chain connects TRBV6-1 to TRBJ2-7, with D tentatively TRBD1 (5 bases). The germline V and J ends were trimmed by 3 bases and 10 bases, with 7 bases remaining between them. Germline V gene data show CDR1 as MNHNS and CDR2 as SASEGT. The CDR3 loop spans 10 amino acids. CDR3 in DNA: TGTGCCAGCAGTGACAGGACACAGTACTTC. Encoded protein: CASSDRTQYF.

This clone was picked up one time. CDR3 sequence (DNA): TGTGCCAGCAGCCCCCGGACAGGGGGAGACGAAAAACTGTTTTTT. It translates to CASSPRTGGDEKLFF. The chain uses TRBV7-9 and TRBJ1-4, with TRBD1 identical over 10 bases. This CDR3 has 15 amino acids. CDR1 and CDR2 (germline): SEHNR, FQNEAQ (reference sequence). The V segment lost 5 bases and the J segment 8 bases; nucleotides outside the gene matches: 8.

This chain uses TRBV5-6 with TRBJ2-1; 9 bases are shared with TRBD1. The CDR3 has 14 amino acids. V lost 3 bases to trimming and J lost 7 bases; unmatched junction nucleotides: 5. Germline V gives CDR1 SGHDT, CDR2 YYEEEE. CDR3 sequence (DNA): TGTGCCAGCAGCTGGGACAGGGCGAGTAATGAGCAGTTCTTC. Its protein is CASSWDRASNEQFF. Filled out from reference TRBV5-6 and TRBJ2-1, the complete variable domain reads DAGVTQSPTHLIKTRGQQVTLRCSPKSGHDTVSWYQQALGQGPQFIFQYYEEEERQRGNFPDRFSGHQFPNYSSELNVNALLLGDSALYLCASSWDRASNEQFFGPGTRLTVL.

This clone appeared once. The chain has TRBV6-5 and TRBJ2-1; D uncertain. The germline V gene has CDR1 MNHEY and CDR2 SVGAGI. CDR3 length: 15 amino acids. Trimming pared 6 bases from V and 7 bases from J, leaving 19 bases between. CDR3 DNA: TGTGCCAGCAGCAGCCTAGGCGCCCCATGGAATGAGCAGTTCTTC. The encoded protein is CASSSLGAPWNEQFF.

The CDR3 protein is CASSQVLFSNVLTF. The CDR3 bases are TGCGCCAGCAGCCAAGTCTTGTTTTCCAACGTCCTGACTTTC. The chain recombines TRBV4-1 with TRBJ2-6; D is undetermined. V was trimmed by 1 base and J by 8 bases, leaving 9 bases between them. Per germline, CDR1 MGHRA and CDR2 YSYEKL. This CDR3 is 14 amino acids long.

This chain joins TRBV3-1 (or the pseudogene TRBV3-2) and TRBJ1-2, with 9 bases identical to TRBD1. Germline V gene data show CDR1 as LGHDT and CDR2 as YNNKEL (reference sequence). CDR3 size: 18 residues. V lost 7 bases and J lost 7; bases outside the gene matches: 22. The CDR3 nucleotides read TGTGCCAGCACCTTCCACCAGACAGGGGGACCACCGCACATTGGCTACACCTTC. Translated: CASTFHQTGGPPHIGYTF.

CDR3 nucleotide sequence: TGTGCCAGTAGTATGGGCCTGGGGCCCCGGGAGGGCGAAGAGACCCAGTACTTC. Its protein is CASSMGLGPREGEETQYF. The V call is TRBV19, the J call TRBJ2-5, with 8 bases aligning to TRBD2. CDR3 length equals 18 residues. CDR1 and CDR2 from the germline V gene are LNHDA and SQIVND (reference sequence). V shed 3 bases, J shed 3 bases, and the junction held 15 bases outside the gene matches.

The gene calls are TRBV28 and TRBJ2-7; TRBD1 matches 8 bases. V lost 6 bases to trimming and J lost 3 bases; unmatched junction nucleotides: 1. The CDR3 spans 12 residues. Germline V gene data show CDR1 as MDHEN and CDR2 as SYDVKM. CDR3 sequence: CASSGQGYEQYF. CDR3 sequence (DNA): TGTGCCAGCAGCGGACAGGGCTACGAGCAGTACTTC.

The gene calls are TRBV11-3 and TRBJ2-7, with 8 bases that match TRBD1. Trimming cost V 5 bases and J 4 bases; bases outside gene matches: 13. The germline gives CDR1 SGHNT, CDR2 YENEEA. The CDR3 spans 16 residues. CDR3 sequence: CASSRPERTGSYEQYF. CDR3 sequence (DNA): TGTGCCAGCAGCCGCCCGGAGCGGACAGGGAGTTACGAGCAGTACTTC.

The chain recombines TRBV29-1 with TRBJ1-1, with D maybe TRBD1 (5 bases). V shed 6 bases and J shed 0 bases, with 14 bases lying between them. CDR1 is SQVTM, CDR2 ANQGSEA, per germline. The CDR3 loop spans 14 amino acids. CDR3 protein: CSVAQLTVNTEAFF. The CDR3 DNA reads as TGCAGCGTGGCCCAATTGACAGTGAACACTGAAGCTTTCTTT.

CDR3: CSVETGHYTGELFF. The CDR3 bases are TGCAGCGTTGAAACGGGACACTACACCGGGGAGCTGTTTTTT. The chain employs TRBV29-1 and TRBJ2-2; weak D call: TRBD1 (6 bases). The V and J ends lost 2 bases and 3 bases respectively, with 10 bases between them. CDR1 SQVTM and CDR2 ANQGSEA come from the germline V gene. The CDR3 extends over 14 amino acids.

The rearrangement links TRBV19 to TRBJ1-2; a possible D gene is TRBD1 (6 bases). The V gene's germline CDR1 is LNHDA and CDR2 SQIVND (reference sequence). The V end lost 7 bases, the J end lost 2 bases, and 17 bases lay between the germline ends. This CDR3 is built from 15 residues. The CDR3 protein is CASIPSGQSNYGYTF. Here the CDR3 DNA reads TGTGCCAGTATCCCCTCAGGACAGTCGAACTATGGCTACACCTTC.

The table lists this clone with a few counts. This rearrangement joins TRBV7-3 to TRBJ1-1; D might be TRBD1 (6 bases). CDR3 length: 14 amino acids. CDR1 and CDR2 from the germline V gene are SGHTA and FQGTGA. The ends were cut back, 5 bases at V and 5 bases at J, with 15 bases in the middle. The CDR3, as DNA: TGTGCCAGCAGCCCACAGGGCATGGGGACTGAAGCTTTCTTT. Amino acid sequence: CASSPQGMGTEAFF.

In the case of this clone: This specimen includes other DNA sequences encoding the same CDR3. The CDR3: CASSSGQGSYGYTF. DNA for the CDR3: TGCGCCAGCAGCTCGGGACAGGGCAGCTATGGCTACACCTTC. V and J are TRBV5-1 and TRBJ1-2; 9 positions agree with TRBD1. V trimming: 3 bases; J trimming: 4 bases; junction bases outside the gene matches: 4. Germline V gene data show CDR1 as SGHRS and CDR2 as YFSETQ. The CDR3 has 14 residues.